Presented here are 24 T cell receptor beta chains from one specimen sequenced in a study of cytomegalovirus exposure and HLA in healthy donors. PCR primers comprised 60 Vbeta and 13 Jbeta primers. Repertoires were generated with immunoSEQ multiplex PCR, while TCRdb's copy carries only in-frame clones and drops some. This table has about 120,000 clones, 77% appearing once. The sample comprised PBMCs. These receptors were taken from a man aged 40-50 years in good health and CMV-seropositive.

J is TRBJ2-7 and V is TRBV27, with TRBD1 as a possible D gene (6 bases). The CDR3 spans 15 residues. The germline V gene has CDR1 MNHEY and CDR2 SMNVEV (reference sequence). Trimming shortened V by 3 bases and J by 2 bases, and 14 bases separated the two germline ends. The CDR3 bases are TGTGCCAGCAGTTTTAGCGACAGGAGTACCTACGAGCAGTACTTC. It yields the protein CASSFSDRSTYEQYF.

This sequence joins TRBV19 and TRBJ2-4; 7 positions agree with TRBD2. The junction had 17 bases not matched to a gene; V was cut back by 8 bases and J by 1 base. From germline, CDR1 is LNHDA and CDR2 SQIVND (reference sequence). The CDR3 runs to 18 residues. The CDR3 reads CASLASHALGGAKNIQYF. For the CDR3, the DNA is TGTGCCAGTCTGGCCTCGCATGCCCTGGGAGGGGCCAAAAACATTCAGTACTTC.

The chain carries TRBV4-3 and TRBJ2-6; D gene unclear. With 4 bases removed from V and 0 bases from J, the gap between germline ends came to 10 bases. The CDR3 sequence is 16 residues long. CDR1 LGHNA and CDR2 YSLEER come from the germline V gene. The CDR3 here is CASSRLQSSGANVLTF. The CDR3 DNA follows: TGCGCCAGCAGCCGGCTACAGAGCTCTGGGGCCAACGTCCTGACTTTC.

The chain employs TRBV7-2 and TRBJ1-6; no reliable D call. The ends were cut back, 5 bases at V and 11 bases at J, with 19 bases in the middle. Germline V gene sequence: CDR1 SGHTA, CDR2 FQGNSA. This CDR3 spans 15 amino acids. The DNA of the CDR3 is TGTGCCAGCAGCGCCCCCGGTGCGGGCCAAGCACCCCTCCACTTT. It yields the protein CASSAPGAGQAPLHF.

J is TRBJ2-5 and V is TRBV11-1; perhaps TRBD2 as D (5 bases). CDR3 length: 15 amino acids. V was trimmed by 3 bases and J by 1 base, leaving 12 bases between them. Per germline, CDR1 SGHAT and CDR2 FQDESV (reference sequence). The CDR3 sequence is CASSLDPGSQETQYF. Here the CDR3 DNA reads TGTGCCAGCAGCTTGGATCCGGGATCCCAAGAGACCCAGTACTTC. The entire variable domain, with the rest obtained from reference TRBV11-1 and TRBJ2-5, is as follows: EAEVAQSPRYKITEKSQAVAFWCDPISGHATLYWYRQILGQGPELLVQFQDESVVDDSQLPKDRFSAERLKGVDSTLKIQPAELGDSAMYLCASSLDPGSQETQYFGPGTRLLVL.

Here the CDR3 reads CASSQRGRARMSSNQPQHF. Written as DNA, the CDR3 is TGTGCCAGCAGTCAACGTGGCCGAGCGAGGATGTCAAGCAATCAGCCCCAGCATTTT. The genes are TRBV27 and TRBJ1-5, with D uncertain. In germline, CDR1 is MNHEY, CDR2 SMNVEV (reference sequence). The CDR3 spans 19 residues. Trimming shortened V by 5 bases and J by 1 base, and 24 bases separated the two germline ends.

V is TRBV4-1 and J is TRBJ2-2; the D gene is possibly TRBD2 (5 bases). The CDR3 extends over 15 amino acids. Germline CDR1 is MGHRA and CDR2 is YSYEKL. The V end was cut by 4 bases, the J end by 0 bases, with 9 bases between. The CDR3 spells CASSLAHSNTGELFF. The DNA for the CDR3 is TGCGCCAGCAGCCTAGCGCACTCGAACACCGGGGAGCTGTTTTTT.

V usage is TRBV7-2 and J usage is TRBJ2-7; D is ambiguous. This CDR3 is 14 amino acids long. Trimming pared 5 bases from V and 7 bases from J, leaving 18 bases between. Per the germline V gene, CDR1 is SGHTA and CDR2 is FQGNSA. Here the CDR3 DNA reads TGTGCCAGCAGCCCCAGTCCGCAGTACGGGGAGCAGTACTTC. It yields the protein CASSPSPQYGEQYF.

This clone has just a few counts. For the CDR3, the DNA is TGTGCCAGTAGTATAGATCACGCCGGGACCCAGTACTTC. The encoded protein is CASSIDHAGTQYF. The rearrangement links TRBV19 to TRBJ2-5; D is ambiguous. V lost 0 bases, J lost 7 bases, and 9 bases lay in between. The CDR3 consists of 13 residues. From germline, CDR1 is LNHDA and CDR2 SQIVND (reference sequence).

This rearrangement joins TRBV19 to TRBJ1-4; 9 bases align to TRBD1. This CDR3 comprises 16 residues. Per germline, CDR1 LNHDA and CDR2 SQIVND (reference sequence). V dropped 7 bases and J dropped 0; count of bases not matched to a gene: 6. CDR3 sequence: CASTTGGRATNEKLFF. The CDR3 coding sequence is TGTGCCAGTACAACAGGGGGCAGGGCAACTAATGAAAAACTGTTTTTT.

V gene TRBV6-1 combines with J gene TRBJ2-5; 7 nucleotides match TRBD1. This CDR3 region has 14 residues. Trimming cost V 2 bases and J 5 bases; bases outside gene matches: 5. In germline, CDR1 is MNHNS, CDR2 SASEGT. This CDR3 reads CASSERGRIETQYF. The CDR3 DNA reads as TGTGCCAGCAGTGAAAGGGGGCGCATCGAGACCCAGTACTTC.

The chain recombines TRBV29-1 with TRBJ2-2, with 10 bases that match TRBD2. The J segment lost 1 base and the V segment lost 6 bases, leaving 5 bases of the junction unmatched. Germline CDR1 and CDR2: SQVTM and ANQGSEA. This CDR3 spans 15 amino acids. The CDR3 region is CSVETSGRNTGELFF. In DNA form, the CDR3 reads TGCAGCGTCGAGACTAGCGGGCGGAACACCGGGGAGCTGTTTTTT.

In its sample, this clone was seen a few times. V and J are TRBV7-2 and TRBJ2-2, with 10 bases aligning to TRBD1. This CDR3 region has 16 residues. Looked up from germline, CDR1 is SGHTA and CDR2 is FQGNSA. Losses at the gene ends were 3 bases for V and 4 bases for J; bases not matched to a gene: 5. CDR3 nucleotide sequence: TGTGCCAGCAGCTTCTCGGGACAGGGGTCCACCGGGGAGCTGTTTTTT. It is translated as CASSFSGQGSTGELFF.

This clone occurred a few times. The rearrangement joins TRBV30 to TRBJ2-4; 7 bases agree with TRBD1. Looked up from germline, CDR1 is GTSNPN and CDR2 is SVGIG (reference sequence). This CDR3 is built from 14 residues. V shed 2 bases and J 6 bases; nucleotides not matched to a gene: 7. CDR3 DNA: TGTGCCTGGAGTCCCGGGACAGCAAGAAACATTCAGTACTTC. Its protein product is CAWSPGTARNIQYF.

This clone has only a few counts. V gene TRBV7-2 combines with J gene TRBJ2-7; 9 bases are shared with TRBD2. This CDR3 region has 13 residues. V trimming: 7 bases; J trimming: 1 base; junction bases outside the gene matches: 2. Germline V gene data show CDR1 as SGHTA and CDR2 as FQGNSA. This chain's CDR3 is CASTSGVSYEQYF. The CDR3 DNA is TGTGCCAGCACTAGCGGGGTATCCTACGAGCAGTACTTC.

This clone showed up just once. The chain links TRBV6-5 to TRBJ2-1; 12 bases agree with TRBD1. CDR1 is MNHEY and CDR2 is SVGAGI in the germline V gene. J was trimmed by 8 bases and V by 2 bases; bases with no gene match: 7. The CDR3 loop spans 16 amino acids. The CDR3 DNA reads TGTGCCAGCAGTTACACCGGGACAGGGGGCTTCGATGAGCAGTTCTTC. Translated: CASSYTGTGGFDEQFF.

The rearrangement joins TRBV25-1 to TRBJ2-5; TRBD1 matches 11 bases. The CDR3 totals 16 residues. V lost 2 bases and J lost 5; bases outside the gene matches: 7. Germline loops: CDR1 MGHDK, CDR2 SYGVNS. The CDR3: CASSEGQGARWETQYF. DNA for the CDR3: TGTGCCAGCAGTGAAGGACAGGGGGCCCGATGGGAGACCCAGTACTTC.

This CDR3 is CASSLEVEETQYF. The CDR3 DNA reads as TGTGCCAGCAGCTTGGAAGTAGAAGAGACCCAGTACTTC. The rearrangement joins TRBV5-4 to TRBJ2-5; D call uncertain. Looked up from germline, CDR1 is SGHNT and CDR2 is YYREEE (reference sequence). Trimming took 0 bases from V and 3 from J, leaving 6 bases between them. The CDR3 totals 13 residues.

This sequence joins TRBV5-6 and TRBJ1-6, with 9 bases fitting TRBD1. Germline CDR1 and CDR2: SGHDT and YYEEEE. After removal of 1 base from V and 6 bases from J, the junction contained 8 bases not matched to a gene. This CDR3 contains 17 residues. The CDR3 here is CASSLLTGGVFNSPLHF. CDR3 in DNA: TGTGCCAGCAGCTTGCTGACAGGGGGAGTCTTTAATTCACCCCTCCACTTT.

This clone was found once. The chain recombines TRBV7-6 with TRBJ2-7; 7 positions agree with TRBD2. The CDR3 consists of 13 residues. In germline, CDR1 is SGHVS, CDR2 FNYEAQ. Germline trimming cut 1 base from V and 6 bases from J; bases unmatched to any gene: 3. CDR3 residues: CASSLGGGFEQYF. CDR3 bases: TGTGCCAGCAGCTTAGGGGGAGGGTTCGAGCAGTACTTC.

The gene calls are TRBV9 and TRBJ1-2; a weak D match, TRBD1 (6 bases). Trimming stripped 3 bases from V and 3 bases from J, with 9 bases between. The CDR3 is made up of 13 amino acids. The germline V gene has CDR1 SGDLS and CDR2 YYNGEE. CDR3 amino acids: CASSDGGHYGYTF. The DNA for the CDR3 is TGTGCCAGCAGCGACGGGGGGCACTATGGCTACACCTTC.

This rearrangement joins TRBV2 to TRBJ1-2, with D possibly being TRBD1 (5 bases). The CDR3 has 15 residues. Germline lookup yields CDR1 SNHLY and CDR2 FYNNEI. V was clipped by 4 bases and J by 6 bases, with 18 bases between them. DNA of the CDR3: TGTGCCAGCAGTGCCGAGGACATGGGTCGGGATGGCTACACCTTC. Its protein is CASSAEDMGRDGYTF. The entire variable domain, with the rest obtained from reference TRBV2 and TRBJ1-2, is as follows: EPEVTQTPSHQVTQMGQEVILRCVPISNHLYFYWYRQILGQKVEFLVSFYNNEISEKSEIFDDQFSVERPDGSNFTLKIRSTKLEDSAMYFCASSAEDMGRDGYTFGSGTRLTVV.

This clone was counted between two and nine times. This chain uses TRBV10-3 with TRBJ1-6, with D possibly matching TRBD1 (6 bases). The ends were cut back, 6 bases at V and 8 bases at J, with 11 bases in the middle. CDR1 and CDR2 from the germline V gene are ENHRY and SYGVKD. The CDR3 is 13 residues long. The CDR3 region is CAIRPEGDSPLHF. CDR3 coding DNA: TGTGCCATCAGACCCGAGGGGGATTCACCCCTCCACTTT.

The genes are TRBV13 and TRBJ1-2; 7 nucleotides agree with TRBD1. With V trimmed by 0 bases and J by 4 bases, 8 bases remained unmatched. The germline CDR1 and CDR2 sequences are PRHDT and FYEKMQ (reference sequence). This CDR3 has 16 residues. In DNA form, the CDR3 reads TGTGCCAGCAGCTTAGGGGGATTGACAGGGCCCTATGGCTACACCTTC. This gives the protein CASSLGGLTGPYGYTF.